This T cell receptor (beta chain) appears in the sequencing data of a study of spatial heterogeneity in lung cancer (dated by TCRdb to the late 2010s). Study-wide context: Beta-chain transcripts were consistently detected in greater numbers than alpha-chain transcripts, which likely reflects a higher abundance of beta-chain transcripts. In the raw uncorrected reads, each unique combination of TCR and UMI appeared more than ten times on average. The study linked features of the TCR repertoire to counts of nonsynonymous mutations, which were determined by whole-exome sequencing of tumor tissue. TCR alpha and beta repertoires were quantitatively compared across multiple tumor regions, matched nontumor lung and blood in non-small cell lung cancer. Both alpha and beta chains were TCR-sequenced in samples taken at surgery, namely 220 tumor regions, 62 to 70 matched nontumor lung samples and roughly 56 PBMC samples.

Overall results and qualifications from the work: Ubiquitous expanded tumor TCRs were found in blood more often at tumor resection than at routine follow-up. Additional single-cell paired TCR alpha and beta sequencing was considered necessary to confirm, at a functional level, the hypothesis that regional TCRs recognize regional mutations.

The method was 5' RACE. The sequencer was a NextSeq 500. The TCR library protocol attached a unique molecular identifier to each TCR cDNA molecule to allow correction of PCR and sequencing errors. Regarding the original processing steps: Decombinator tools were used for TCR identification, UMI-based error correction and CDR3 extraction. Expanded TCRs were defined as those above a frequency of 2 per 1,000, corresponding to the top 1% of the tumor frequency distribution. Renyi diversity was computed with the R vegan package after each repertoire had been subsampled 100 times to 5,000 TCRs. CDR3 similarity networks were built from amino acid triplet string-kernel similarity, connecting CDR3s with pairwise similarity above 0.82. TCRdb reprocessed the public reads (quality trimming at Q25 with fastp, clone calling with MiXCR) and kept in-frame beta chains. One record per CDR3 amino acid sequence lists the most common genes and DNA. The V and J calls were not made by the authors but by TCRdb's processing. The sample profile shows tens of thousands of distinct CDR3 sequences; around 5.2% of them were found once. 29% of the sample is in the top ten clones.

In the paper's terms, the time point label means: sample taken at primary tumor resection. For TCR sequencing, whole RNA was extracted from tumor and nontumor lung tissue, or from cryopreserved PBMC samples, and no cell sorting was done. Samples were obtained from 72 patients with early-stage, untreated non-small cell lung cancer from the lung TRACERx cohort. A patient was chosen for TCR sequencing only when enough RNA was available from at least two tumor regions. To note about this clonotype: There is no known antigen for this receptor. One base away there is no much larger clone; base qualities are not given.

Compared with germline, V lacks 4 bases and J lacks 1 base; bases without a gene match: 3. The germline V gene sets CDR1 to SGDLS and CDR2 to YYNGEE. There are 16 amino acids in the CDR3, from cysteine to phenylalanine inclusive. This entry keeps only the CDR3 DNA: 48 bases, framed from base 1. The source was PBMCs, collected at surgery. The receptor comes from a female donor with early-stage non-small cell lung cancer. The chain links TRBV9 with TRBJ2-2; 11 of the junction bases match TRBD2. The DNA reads TGTGCCAGCAGCTTTGGGACTAGCGGGAACACCGGGGAGCTGTTTTTT. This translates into CASSFGTSGNTGELFF.